The 7 T cell receptor beta chains presented below share a single source sample, sequenced in a study of human thymus T cells. Thymus tissue was removed during corrective cardiac surgery. TCRdb's copy holds only in-frame clones and misses some; the assay was immunoSEQ multiplex PCR. The sample lists 120,000 or so clones; around 94% were seen once. The sequenced sample was thymus tissue. These receptors came from a boy younger than two with a congenital heart defect but otherwise immunologically healthy.

This sequence joins TRBV7-2 and TRBJ2-7; tentative D call: TRBD1 (6 bases). Germline V gives CDR1 SGHTA, CDR2 FQGNSA. V was cut by 5 bases and J by 0 bases, with 8 bases left in between. CDR3 length: 13 amino acids. CDR3 residues: CASSDRSSYEQYF. The CDR3 nucleotides read TGTGCCAGCAGCGACAGGAGCTCCTACGAGCAGTACTTC.

The CDR3 sequence is CASSAIRTGCIYGYTF. CDR3 DNA: TGTGCCAGCAGCGCGATCCGGACAGGTTGCATATATGGCTACACCTTC. V and J are TRBV5-5 and TRBJ1-2; 7 nucleotides match TRBD1. The V gene end was trimmed by 4 bases and the J gene end by 5 bases; junction bases not matched to a gene: 14. CDR1 SGHKS and CDR2 YYEKEE come from the germline V gene (reference sequence). The CDR3 loop spans 16 amino acids.

The genes are TRBV2 and TRBJ2-7; TRBD1 aligns across 10 bases. V gave up 8 bases and J gave up 5 bases; unmatched junction bases: 12. The CDR3 runs 15 residues. CDR1 SNHLY and CDR2 FYNNEI come from the germline V gene. This CDR3 reads CASLYSGTGENEQYF. DNA of the CDR3: TGTGCCAGCCTATACTCCGGGACAGGGGAGAACGAGCAGTACTTC.

V is TRBV15 and J is TRBJ1-2; TRBD1 aligns across 8 bases. From germline, CDR1 is LNHNV and CDR2 YYDKDF (reference sequence). Unmatched junction bases numbered 12, after V lost 0 bases and J lost 6 bases. The CDR3 extends over 17 amino acids. CDR3 nucleotide sequence: TGTGCCACCAGCAGAGACCTGGACAGGGCGTTTTTGGATGGCTACACCTTC. The encoded protein is CATSRDLDRAFLDGYTF.

V usage is TRBV7-9 and J usage is TRBJ2-7; 8 nucleotides match TRBD1. Germline V gene lookup returns CDR1 SEHNR and CDR2 FQNEAQ (reference sequence). The junction had 10 bases not matched to a gene; V was cut back by 0 bases and J by 6 bases. The CDR3 length is 16 residues. The CDR3 protein is CASSLARRTGCGEQYF. DNA for the CDR3: TGTGCCAGCAGCTTAGCGCGTAGGACAGGGTGTGGCGAGCAGTACTTC.

This clone has just one count. V usage is TRBV9 and J usage is TRBJ2-3, with TRBD2 identical over 8 bases. This CDR3 has 15 residues. V dropped 0 bases and J dropped 3; count of bases not matched to a gene: 3. Germline lookup yields CDR1 SGDLS and CDR2 YYNGEE. The CDR3 protein is CASSVAGGTTDTQYF. The CDR3, as DNA: TGTGCCAGCAGCGTAGCGGGGGGGACAACAGATACGCAGTATTTT.

This clone was observed a single time. The sample has other DNA sequences that encode this CDR3 too. The chain joins TRBV7-9 to TRBJ1-1; the D is unclear. Germline CDR1 is SEHNR and CDR2 is FQNEAQ (reference sequence). V was shortened by 0 bases and J by 1 base, with 3 bases between the two germline ends. The CDR3 has 13 residues. The CDR3 reads CASSLAGNTEAFF. The CDR3 DNA reads as TGTGCCAGCAGCTTAGCAGGGAACACTGAAGCTTTCTTT.